One sample yielded the 8 T cell receptor beta chains listed below, sequenced in a study of blood T cell repertoires in COVID-19. Using immunoSEQ multiplex PCR, the repertoire was profiled, and TCRdb retains in-frame clones only, with some absent. There are about 250,000 clones in the sample; 70% to 90% occur only once, and over 1.3% lies in the top ten. The sequencing sample was made of peripheral blood. Every receptor here comes from an elderly man with acute or convalescent COVID-19.

This rearrangement joins TRBV2 to TRBJ2-1, with 11 nucleotides matching TRBD2. Germline CDR1 and CDR2: SNHLY and FYNNEI. The CDR3 is 14 amino acids. After removal of 7 bases from V and 4 bases from J, the junction contained 3 bases not matched to a gene. Written as DNA, the CDR3 is TGTGCCAGCAAAGGGACTAGCGGATACAATGAGCAGTTCTTC. Translated: CASKGTSGYNEQFF.

This chain links TRBV5-5 with TRBJ2-7, with 9 bases identical to TRBD2. The CDR3 consists of 14 residues. Trimming cost V 2 bases and J 5 bases; bases outside gene matches: 5. The germline V gene has CDR1 SGHKS and CDR2 YYEKEE (reference sequence). The CDR3 nucleotides are TGTGCCAGCAGCTTCTTAGCGGGAGAGAACGAGCAGTACTTC. This sequence encodes CASSFLAGENEQYF.

This sequence joins TRBV5-6 and TRBJ2-3; no reliable D call. The germline V and J ends were trimmed by 0 bases and 1 base, with 9 bases remaining between them. From germline, CDR1 is SGHDT and CDR2 YYEEEE. This CDR3 comprises 15 residues. This CDR3 reads CASSLGSVGTDTQYF. CDR3 in DNA: TGTGCCAGCAGCTTGGGGTCAGTGGGCACAGATACGCAGTATTTT.

This chain uses TRBV7-2 with TRBJ2-1, with TRBD2 as a possible D gene (5 bases). This CDR3 is 14 amino acids long. Looked up from germline, CDR1 is SGHTA and CDR2 is FQGNSA. The V end was cut by 2 bases, the J end by 7 bases, with 12 bases between. The CDR3 protein is CASSLNPLGNEQFF. CDR3 in DNA: TGTGCCAGCAGCTTAAACCCACTAGGGAATGAGCAGTTCTTC.

The V gene is TRBV6-5, the J gene TRBJ1-2; D might be TRBD1 (6 bases). Germline CDR1 is MNHEY and CDR2 is SVGAGI. There are 14 residues in the CDR3. With 5 bases removed from V and 0 bases from J, the gap between germline ends came to 10 bases. CDR3 nucleotides: TGTGCCAGCAGTAGACAGGATCCTAACTATGGCTACACCTTC. This encodes CASSRQDPNYGYTF.

The chain joins TRBV4-2 to TRBJ2-2; unclear D gene. Germline V gene sequence: CDR1 LGHNA, CDR2 YNFKEQ. This CDR3 has 15 residues. The V end was cut by 0 bases, the J end by 6 bases, with 11 bases between. The CDR3, as DNA: TGTGCCAGCAGCCAAGACGGCGGCGTTTCCGGGGAGCTGTTTTTT. This gives the protein CASSQDGGVSGELFF.

The chain couples TRBV27 to TRBJ2-5; tentative D call: TRBD2 (5 bases). The CDR3 covers 13 residues. Germline assignment: CDR1 MNHEY and CDR2 SMNVEV (reference sequence). V was shortened by 2 bases and J by 5 bases, with 9 bases between the two germline ends. The CDR3 bases are TGTGCCAGCAGTTTAGTCCAGCGGGAGACCCAGTACTTC. Its translation: CASSLVQRETQYF.

The chain joins TRBV6-1 to TRBJ1-5, with D possibly being TRBD1 (5 bases). Per germline, CDR1 MNHNS and CDR2 SASEGT. This CDR3 spans 15 amino acids. The V end lost 1 base, the J end lost 1 base, and 8 bases lay between the germline ends. CDR3 loop: CASSEVGLSNQPQHF. As DNA, the CDR3 is TGTGCCAGCAGTGAAGTGGGGCTGAGCAATCAGCCCCAGCATTTT.